This T cell receptor (beta chain) is from a study of vaccination effects on CD4 cells after COVID-19. A word on this clone: The antigen remains undetermined.

Clones were read by immunoSEQ multiplex PCR, and TCRdb kept only the in-frame ones, dropping some. Of about 79,000 clones in the sample, roughly 72% are singletons; the top ten hold under 2%. Study conclusions and caveats: Cross-reaction with common cold coronaviruses was seen in only 1 of 255 vaccine-induced clones from healthy vaccinees.

V was shortened by 0 bases and J by 0 bases, with 6 bases between the two germline ends. Germline values: CDR1 SGHTA, CDR2 FQGNSA. CDR3 length: 15 amino acids. Pools of viral peptides were used by the ViraFEST assay to expand antigen-specific CD4+ T cells ahead of sequencing. Investigators separated out CD4+ T cells once 9 to 11 days of culture had passed. Nucleocapsid antibodies were negative in the vaccine recipients, who had never had SARS-CoV-2 infection. PBMC were cultured at a few million per well with about 10 IU/ml IL-2 and 9.5 to 10 ug/ml peptides. It was on days 3 and 7 that half the medium was replaced with IL-2 medium.

The J gene is TRBJ2-1, the V gene TRBV7-2; maybe TRBD1 (5 bases). The sequence came from a human donor who received a COVID-19 vaccine. Sequenced here: CD4+ T cells from PBMCs cultured with HCoV-229E spike peptides, sampled before COVID-19 vaccination. CDR3 nucleotide sequence: TGTGCCAGCAGCTTAGCGGGGCACTCCTACAATGAGCAGTTCTTC. Its translation: CASSLAGHSYNEQFF. Combining the CDR3 with reference TRBV7-2 and TRBJ2-1 gives the whole variable domain GAGVSQSPSNKVTEKGKDVELRCDPISGHTALYWYRQSLGQGLEFLIYFQGNSAPDKSGLPSDRFSAERTGGSVSTLTIQRTQQEDSAVYLCASSLAGHSYNEQFFGPGTRLTVL.